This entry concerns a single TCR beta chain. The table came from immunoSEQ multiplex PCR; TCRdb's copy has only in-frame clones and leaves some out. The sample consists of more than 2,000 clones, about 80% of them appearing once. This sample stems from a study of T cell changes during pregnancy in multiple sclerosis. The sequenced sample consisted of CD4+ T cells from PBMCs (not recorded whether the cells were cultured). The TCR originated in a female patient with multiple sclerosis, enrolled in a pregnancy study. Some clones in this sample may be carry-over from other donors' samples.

The CDR3 here is CASSLAARGGLNTEAFF. The CDR3, as DNA: TGCGCCAGCAGCTTGGCGGCCAGGGGGGGTTTGAACACTGAAGCTTTCTTT. The rearrangement joins TRBV5-1 to TRBJ1-1; 7 nucleotides agree with TRBD1. V was clipped by 0 bases and J by 0 bases; unmatched bases: 8. The CDR3 is 17 residues long. Looked up from germline, CDR1 is SGHRS and CDR2 is YFSETQ.